The table lists the clone carrying this T cell receptor beta chain with many counts. The data belong to a study of CD8+CD57+ T cells in acquired aplastic anemia. The ends lost 0 bases at V and 5 bases at J; junction bases unmatched: 8. From germline, CDR1 is LGHNA and CDR2 YNFKEQ. The CDR3 is 17 amino acids. Patients chosen for sequencing had CD8+CD57+ cells that had expanded, as shown by flow cytometry. The enrolled patients all had severe acquired aplastic anemia. The TCR beta profiling, which covered VDJ combination and CDR3 sequence, was carried out using genomic DNA as the template. TCRdb analysed the reads with MiXCR anew, one entry per CDR3 protein. The sample yields 150,000 to 200,000 distinct CDR3 sequences, around half seen once.

The source material was sorted CD4+, CD8+, or CD8+CD57+ T cells (not recorded which) from PBMCs. The V call is TRBV4-2, the J call TRBJ2-3; 10 nucleotides match TRBD2. This clonotype originated in a human donor with aplastic anemia. CDR3 sequence: CASSQDQLAGEQDTQYF. CDR3 coding DNA: TGTGCCAGCAGCCAAGATCAGCTAGCGGGAGAGCAAGATACGCAGTATTTT.